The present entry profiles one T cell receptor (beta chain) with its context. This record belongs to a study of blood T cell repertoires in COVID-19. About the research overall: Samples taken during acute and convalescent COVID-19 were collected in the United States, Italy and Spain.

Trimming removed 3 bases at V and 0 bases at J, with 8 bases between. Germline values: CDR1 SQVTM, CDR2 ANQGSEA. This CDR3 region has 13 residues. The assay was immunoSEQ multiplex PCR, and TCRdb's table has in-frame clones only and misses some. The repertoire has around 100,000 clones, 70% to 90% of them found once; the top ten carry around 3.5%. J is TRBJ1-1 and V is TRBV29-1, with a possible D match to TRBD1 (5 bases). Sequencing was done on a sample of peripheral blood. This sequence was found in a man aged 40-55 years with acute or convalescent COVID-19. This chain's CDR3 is CSVDRQLNTEAFF. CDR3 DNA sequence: TGCAGCGTTGATAGACAGCTGAACACTGAAGCTTTCTTT.